A single sample is the source of the 17 T cell receptor beta chains below, sequenced in a study of blood T cell repertoires in COVID-19. Clones were sequenced by immunoSEQ multiplex PCR, and TCRdb holds only the in-frame ones, with some missing. This table holds 200,000 to 250,000 clones, 82% found once. Sequencing was performed on peripheral blood. The source is a woman of 80 years or more with acute or convalescent COVID-19.

V and J are TRBV7-9 and TRBJ1-1, with 11 bases aligning to TRBD1. CDR1 is SEHNR and CDR2 is FQNEAQ in the germline V gene (reference sequence). This CDR3 region has 14 residues. V was pared by 5 bases and J by 9 bases, with 8 bases of the junction left unmatched. CDR3 in amino acids: CASSGQGARTKAFF. The CDR3 region has the DNA TGTGCCAGCAGCGGACAGGGGGCGCGAACCAAAGCTTTCTTT.

The chain carries TRBV24-1 and TRBJ2-5, with D unclear. The CDR3 has 13 amino acids. The ends were cut back, 4 bases at V and 3 bases at J, with 8 bases in the middle. The germline gives CDR1 KGHDR, CDR2 SFDVKD. Written as DNA, the CDR3 is TGTGCCACCAGTGAGGCGGCGAAAGAGACCCAGTACTTC. Its translation: CATSEAAKETQYF.

The chain links TRBV7-2 to TRBJ1-5; TRBD1 aligns across 9 bases. The CDR3 consists of 15 residues. The trim removed 5 bases at V and 7 bases at J, leaving 9 bases unmatched. Looked up from germline, CDR1 is SGHTA and CDR2 is FQGNSA. This CDR3 reads CASSAFTGGEQPQHF. CDR3 coding DNA: TGTGCCAGCAGCGCTTTTACAGGGGGCGAACAGCCCCAGCATTTT.

J is TRBJ2-1 and V is TRBV15; D possibly corresponds to TRBD2 (5 bases). The ends were cut back, 6 bases at V and 5 bases at J, with 20 bases in the middle. Germline CDR1 and CDR2: LNHNV and YYDKDF (reference sequence). The CDR3 spans 16 residues. The CDR3 DNA reads as TGTGCCACCAGTGAGGGTGGGTTTATTGGCGACAATGAGCAGTTCTTC. Its translation is CATSEGGFIGDNEQFF.

V is TRBV5-1 and J is TRBJ1-2; perhaps TRBD1 as D (6 bases). V lost 4 bases and J 2 bases, leaving 12 bases between the germline ends. From germline, CDR1 is SGHRS and CDR2 YFSETQ. The CDR3 spans 14 residues. DNA of the CDR3: TGCGCCAGCAGCCCCGGGACACAGAACTATGGCTACACCTTC. Translation: CASSPGTQNYGYTF.

This chain links TRBV11-2 with TRBJ2-1; D is perhaps TRBD2 (6 bases). Germline V gene lookup returns CDR1 SGHAT and CDR2 FQNNGV. Trimming pared 4 bases from V and 0 bases from J, leaving 16 bases between. The CDR3 is made up of 17 amino acids. The CDR3 region has the DNA TGTGCCAGCAGCTACTATAGCGGAAACCCCTCCTACAATGAGCAGTTCTTC. It codes for CASSYYSGNPSYNEQFF.

The chain uses TRBV9 and TRBJ1-6, with unresolved D. The CDR3 consists of 12 residues. V shed 2 bases and J shed 6 bases, with 3 bases lying between them. Germline V gene lookup returns CDR1 SGDLS and CDR2 YYNGEE. CDR3 in DNA: TGTGCCAGCAGCGTTCTTAATTCACCCCTCCACTTT. It encodes CASSVLNSPLHF.

The V gene is TRBV7-7, the J gene TRBJ2-1; 10 bases fit TRBD2. CDR1 and CDR2 from the germline V gene are SSHAT and FNYEAQ (reference sequence). The CDR3 contains 12 residues. CDR3 DNA: TGTGCTAGCGGGGGGTCGGGGAATGAGCAGTTCTTC. Its translation: CASGGSGNEQFF. Together with reference TRBV7-7 and TRBJ2-1, the CDR3 gives the full variable domain: GAGVSQSPRYKVTKRGQDVTLRCDPISSHATLYWYQQALGQGPEFLTYFNYEAQPDKSGLPSDRFSAERPEGSISTLTIQRTEQRDSAMYRCASGGSGNEQFFGPGTRLTVL.

The rearrangement joins TRBV10-3 to TRBJ1-1, with TRBD1 matching 7 bases. The CDR3 is 13 residues long. The V gene end was trimmed by 11 bases and the J gene end by 0 bases; junction bases not matched to a gene: 6. The germline V gene encodes CDR1 ENHRY and CDR2 SYGVKD. CDR3 sequence reads: CASEGQLNTEAFF. CDR3 nucleotides: TGTGCCTCTGAGGGACAGCTGAACACTGAAGCTTTCTTT.

This clone showed up just once. The chain recombines TRBV19 with TRBJ2-5; D is possibly TRBD1 (6 bases). The ends were cut back, 7 bases at V and 2 bases at J, with 14 bases in the middle. The CDR3 extends over 14 amino acids. Per germline, CDR1 LNHDA and CDR2 SQIVND (reference sequence). Written as DNA, the CDR3 is TGTGCCAGTACGGACAGAGCAACTCAAGAGACCCAGTACTTC. Translating gives CASTDRATQETQYF.

The chain joins TRBV5-1 to TRBJ1-4; D not resolved. Germline CDR1 reads SGHRS; CDR2 reads YFSETQ. Trimming pared 4 bases from V and 6 bases from J, leaving 16 bases between. The CDR3 consists of 15 residues. The CDR3, as DNA: TGCGCCAGCAGCCTACTAGCGGGCAGCGATGAAAAACTGTTTTTT. This sequence encodes CASSLLAGSDEKLFF.

The chain joins TRBV5-1 to TRBJ1-1; D call uncertain. The CDR3 covers 14 residues. The V end lost 0 bases, the J end lost 2 bases, and 8 bases lay between the germline ends. Germline V lookup: CDR1 SGHRS, CDR2 YFSETQ. CDR3 DNA: TGCGCCAGCAGCTTGGCCACAGCCAACACTGAAGCTTTCTTT. Amino acid sequence: CASSLATANTEAFF.

The count of this clone is one. The V call is TRBV2, the J call TRBJ1-3; 8 bases fit TRBD1. With 5 bases clipped from V and 4 bases from J, the junction kept 4 bases outside the gene matches. Germline V gives CDR1 SNHLY, CDR2 FYNNEI. CDR3 length: 14 residues. CDR3 coding DNA: TGTGCCAGCAGTAGCCAGGGGGCGGGAAACACCATATATTTT. Translated, it gives CASSSQGAGNTIYF.

The V and J genes are TRBV5-5 and TRBJ1-1; tentatively, D is TRBD1 (5 bases). The CDR3 is 13 amino acids. Germline-derived CDR1 and CDR2 are SGHKS and YYEKEE (reference sequence). V was clipped by 4 bases and J by 2 bases, with 9 bases between them. Here the CDR3 reads CASSLTVNTEAFF. CDR3 DNA sequence: TGTGCCAGCAGCCTGACAGTTAACACTGAAGCTTTCTTT.

The chain links TRBV19 to TRBJ1-3, with TRBD1 identical over 7 bases. Trimming removed 4 bases from V and 3 bases from J; junction bases left unmatched: 6. Germline V gene data show CDR1 as LNHDA and CDR2 as SQIVND (reference sequence). This CDR3 comprises 15 residues. The CDR3 DNA sequence: TGTGCCAGTAGTACACAGGGGAGAGGTGGAAACACCATATATTTT. Its protein is CASSTQGRGGNTIYF.

The chain is built from TRBV9 and TRBJ1-5, with D unresolved. The CDR3 sequence is 15 residues long. CDR1 and CDR2 from the germline V gene are SGDLS and YYNGEE. The V end lost 0 bases, the J end lost 2 bases, and 9 bases lay between the germline ends. The CDR3 region is CASSVGHMGNQPQHF. For the CDR3, the DNA is TGTGCCAGCAGCGTAGGACATATGGGCAATCAGCCCCAGCATTTT.

CDR3 coding DNA: TGTGCCAGCAGTTACGTTGAGACAGGGGGAACCGGGGAGCTGTTTTTT. Translating it yields CASSYVETGGTGELFF. The genes are TRBV6-5 and TRBJ2-2; 9 nucleotides agree with TRBD1. The CDR3 totals 16 residues. Germline CDR1 is MNHEY and CDR2 is SVGAGI. The V segment lost 2 bases and the J segment 5 bases; nucleotides outside the gene matches: 6.